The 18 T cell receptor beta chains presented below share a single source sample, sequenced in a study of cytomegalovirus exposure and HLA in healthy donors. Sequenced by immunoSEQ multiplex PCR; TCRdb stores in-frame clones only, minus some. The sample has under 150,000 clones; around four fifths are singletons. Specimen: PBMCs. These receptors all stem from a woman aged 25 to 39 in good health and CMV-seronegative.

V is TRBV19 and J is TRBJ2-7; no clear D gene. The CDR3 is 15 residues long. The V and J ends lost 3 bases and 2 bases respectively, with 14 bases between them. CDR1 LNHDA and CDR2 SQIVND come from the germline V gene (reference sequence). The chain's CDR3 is CASSIYHSSPYEQYF. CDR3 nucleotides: TGTGCCAGTAGTATTTATCACAGTTCTCCCTACGAGCAGTACTTC.

In DNA form, the CDR3 reads TGTGCCAGCAGCGACCCAGGCAGGGGGACCTACGAGCAGTACTTC. It encodes CASSDPGRGTYEQYF. The J gene is TRBJ2-7, the V gene TRBV2, with 7 bases fitting TRBD1. The V gene end was trimmed by 6 bases and the J gene end by 2 bases; junction bases not matched to a gene: 10. Germline CDR1 reads SNHLY; CDR2 reads FYNNEI. The CDR3 covers 15 residues.

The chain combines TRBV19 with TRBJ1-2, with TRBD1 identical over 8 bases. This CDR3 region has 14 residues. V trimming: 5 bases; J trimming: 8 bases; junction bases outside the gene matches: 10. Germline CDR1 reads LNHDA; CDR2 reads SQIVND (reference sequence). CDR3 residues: CASSSTDRERGYTF. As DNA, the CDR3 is TGTGCCAGTAGTTCCACGGACAGGGAGCGCGGCTACACCTTC.

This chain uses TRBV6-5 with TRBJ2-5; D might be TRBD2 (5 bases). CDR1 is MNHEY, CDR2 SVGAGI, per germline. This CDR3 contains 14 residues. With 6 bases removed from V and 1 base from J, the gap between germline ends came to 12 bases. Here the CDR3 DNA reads TGTGCCAGCAGCACAACTAGTAGCCAAGAGACCCAGTACTTC. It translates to CASSTTSSQETQYF.

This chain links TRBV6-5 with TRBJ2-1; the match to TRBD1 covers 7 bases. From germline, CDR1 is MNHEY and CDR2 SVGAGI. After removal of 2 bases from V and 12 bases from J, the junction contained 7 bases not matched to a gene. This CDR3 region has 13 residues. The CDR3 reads CASSYPGTEGQFF. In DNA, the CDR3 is TGTGCCAGCAGTTACCCCGGGACAGAAGGGCAGTTCTTC.

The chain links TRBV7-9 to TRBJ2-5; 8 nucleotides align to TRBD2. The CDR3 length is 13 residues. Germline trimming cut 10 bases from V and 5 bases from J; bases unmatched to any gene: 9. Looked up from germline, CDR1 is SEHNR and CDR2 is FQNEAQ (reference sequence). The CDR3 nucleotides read TGTGCCACCGTCCCCACGGGGGGGGAGACCCAGTACTTC. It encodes CATVPTGGETQYF.

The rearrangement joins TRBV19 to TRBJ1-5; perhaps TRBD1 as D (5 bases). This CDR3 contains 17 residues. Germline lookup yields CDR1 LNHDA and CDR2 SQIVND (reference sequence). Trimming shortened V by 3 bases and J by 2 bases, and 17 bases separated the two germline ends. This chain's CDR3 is CASSILTGGLGNQPQHF. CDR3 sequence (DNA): TGTGCCAGTAGTATCCTCACGGGGGGTCTGGGCAATCAGCCCCAGCATTTT.

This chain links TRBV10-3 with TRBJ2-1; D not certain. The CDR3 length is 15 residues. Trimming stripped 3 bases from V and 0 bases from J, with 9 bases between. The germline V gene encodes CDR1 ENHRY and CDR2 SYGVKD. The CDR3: CAISEPLSSYNEQFF. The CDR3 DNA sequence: TGTGCCATCAGTGAACCTCTCAGCTCCTACAATGAGCAGTTCTTC.

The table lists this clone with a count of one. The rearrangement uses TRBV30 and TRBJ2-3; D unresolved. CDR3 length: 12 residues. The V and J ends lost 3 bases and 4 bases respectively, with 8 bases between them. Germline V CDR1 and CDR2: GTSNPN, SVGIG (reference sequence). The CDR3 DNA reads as TGTGCCTGGAGCCTGTCCGCAGATACGCAGTATTTT. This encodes CAWSLSADTQYF. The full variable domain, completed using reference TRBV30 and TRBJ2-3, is SQTIHQWPATLVQPVGSPLSLECTVEGTSNPNLYWYRQAAGRGLQLLFYSVGIGQISSEVPQNLSASRPQDRQFILSSKKLLLSDSGFYLCAWSLSADTQYFGPGTRLTVL.

The CDR3 DNA reads TGTGCCTGGAGTCGTCGGGTGCAGGATACGCAGTATTTT. Its translation is CAWSRRVQDTQYF. The chain couples TRBV30 to TRBJ2-3; D not resolved. There are 13 residues in the CDR3. Trimming took 2 bases from V and 6 from J, leaving 12 bases between them. The germline gives CDR1 GTSNPN, CDR2 SVGIG (reference sequence).

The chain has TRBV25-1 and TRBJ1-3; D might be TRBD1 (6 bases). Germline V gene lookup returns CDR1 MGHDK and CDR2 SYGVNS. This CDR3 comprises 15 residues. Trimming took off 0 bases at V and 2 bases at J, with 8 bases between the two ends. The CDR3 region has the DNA TGTGCCAGCAGTGAATATCCAGGGGCTGGAAACACCATATATTTT. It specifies CASSEYPGAGNTIYF.

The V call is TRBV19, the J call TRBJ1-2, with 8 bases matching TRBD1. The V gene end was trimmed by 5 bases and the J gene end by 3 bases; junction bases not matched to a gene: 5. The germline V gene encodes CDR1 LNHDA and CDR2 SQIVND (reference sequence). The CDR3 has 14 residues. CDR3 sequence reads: CASSDRGRDYGYTF. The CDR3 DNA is TGTGCCAGTAGTGACAGGGGTCGTGACTATGGCTACACCTTC.

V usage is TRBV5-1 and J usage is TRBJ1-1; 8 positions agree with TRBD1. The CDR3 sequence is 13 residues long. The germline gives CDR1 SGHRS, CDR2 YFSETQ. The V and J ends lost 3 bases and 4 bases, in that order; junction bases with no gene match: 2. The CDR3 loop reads CASSWTGITEAFF. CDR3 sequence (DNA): TGCGCCAGCAGCTGGACAGGGATCACTGAAGCTTTCTTT.

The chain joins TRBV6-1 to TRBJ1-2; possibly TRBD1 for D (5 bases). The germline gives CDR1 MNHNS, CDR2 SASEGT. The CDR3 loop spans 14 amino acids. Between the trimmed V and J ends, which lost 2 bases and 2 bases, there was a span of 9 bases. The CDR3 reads CASSEQGSNYGYTF. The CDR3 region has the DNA TGTGCCAGCAGTGAACAGGGCTCGAACTATGGCTACACCTTC.

CDR3 region: CASSLGGLIYGYTF. The CDR3 DNA reads TGTGCCAGCAGCTTGGGGGGTCTCATCTATGGCTACACCTTC. This chain joins TRBV7-8 and TRBJ1-2; D might be TRBD1 (5 bases). The CDR3 is made up of 14 amino acids. V was trimmed by 3 bases and J by 4 bases, leaving 12 bases between them. The V gene's germline CDR1 is SGHVS and CDR2 FQNEAQ.

CDR3 sequence reads: CASSPDRDRNEQFF. The CDR3 coding sequence is TGTGCCAGCTCACCGGACAGGGATAGGAATGAGCAGTTCTTC. V usage is TRBV18 and J usage is TRBJ2-1; TRBD1 matches 8 bases. J gave up 7 bases and V 3 bases, and 5 bases lay outside the gene matches. The germline V gene has CDR1 KGHSH and CDR2 LQKENI. The CDR3 is 14 amino acids.

The CDR3 DNA reads as TGTGCCAGCAGTGAAGGCCTATACCGTAATGAAAAACTGTTTTTT. This encodes CASSEGLYRNEKLFF. The chain carries TRBV6-1 and TRBJ1-4, with unresolved D. V lost 1 base to trimming and J lost 4 bases, with 10 bases between them. Germline V CDR1 and CDR2: MNHNS, SASEGT. The CDR3 length is 15 residues.

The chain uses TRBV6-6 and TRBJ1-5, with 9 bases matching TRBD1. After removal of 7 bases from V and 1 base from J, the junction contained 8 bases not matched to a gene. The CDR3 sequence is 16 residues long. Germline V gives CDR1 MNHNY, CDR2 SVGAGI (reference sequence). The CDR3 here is CASTLQGAGSNQPQHF. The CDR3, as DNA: TGTGCCAGCACTCTACAGGGGGCAGGGAGCAATCAGCCCCAGCATTTT.